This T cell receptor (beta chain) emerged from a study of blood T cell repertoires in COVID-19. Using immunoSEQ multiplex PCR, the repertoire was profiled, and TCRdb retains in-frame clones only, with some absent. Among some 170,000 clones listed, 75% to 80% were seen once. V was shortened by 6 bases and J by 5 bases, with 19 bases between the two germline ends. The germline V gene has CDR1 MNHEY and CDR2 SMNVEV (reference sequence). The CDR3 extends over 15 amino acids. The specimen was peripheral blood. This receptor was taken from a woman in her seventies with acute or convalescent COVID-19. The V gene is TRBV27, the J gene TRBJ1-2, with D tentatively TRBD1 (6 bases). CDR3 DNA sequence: TGTGCCAGCAGGCAGGGGTCCGGCCCCGTATATGGCTACACCTTC. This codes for CASRQGSGPVYGYTF.